This T cell receptor beta chain was sequenced in a study of shared clonotypes between healthy human individuals. The wider study: The donors, two women and three men, were aged 18 to 49. Per donor, CD8 memory used one plate, CD8 naive used two, CD4 memory used three and CD4 naive used three.

This CDR3 is built from 11 residues. V was pared by 7 bases and J by 4 bases, with 5 bases between. Germline V CDR1 and CDR2: MNHNS, SASEGT. TCRdb keeps only in-frame clones here, not all; method: immunoSEQ multiplex PCR. The table includes about 1 million clones, 75% detected once. Study-wide findings and caveats: Though the depth was large, rarefaction showed that sorted-subset sequencing was incomplete.

As for this clone: Its antigen is unknown.

Material: memory CD4+ T cells sorted from blood. Subset given: CD45RA-negative fraction. V usage is TRBV6-1 and J usage is TRBJ1-5; D uncertain. The clonotype comes from a man younger than 35 in good health. The CDR3 loop reads CASKTNQPQHF. The CDR3 DNA sequence: TGTGCCAGCAAAACTAATCAGCCCCAGCATTTT.